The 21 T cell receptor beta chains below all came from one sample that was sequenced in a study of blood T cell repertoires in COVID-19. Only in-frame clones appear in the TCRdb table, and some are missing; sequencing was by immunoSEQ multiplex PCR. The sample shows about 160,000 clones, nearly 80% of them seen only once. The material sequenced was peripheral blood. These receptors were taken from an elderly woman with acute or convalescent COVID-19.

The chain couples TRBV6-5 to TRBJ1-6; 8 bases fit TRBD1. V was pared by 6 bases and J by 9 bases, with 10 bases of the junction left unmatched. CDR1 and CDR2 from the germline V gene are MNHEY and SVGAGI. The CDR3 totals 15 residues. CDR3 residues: CASRYGGTGGSPLHF. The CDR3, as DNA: TGTGCCAGCAGGTATGGCGGGACAGGTGGTTCACCCCTCCACTTT.

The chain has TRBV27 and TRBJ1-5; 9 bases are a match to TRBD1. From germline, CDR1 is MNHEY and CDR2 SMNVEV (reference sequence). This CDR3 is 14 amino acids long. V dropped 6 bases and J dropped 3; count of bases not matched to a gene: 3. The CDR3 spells CASSGTGYNQPQHF. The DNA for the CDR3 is TGTGCCAGCAGCGGGACAGGGTACAATCAGCCCCAGCATTTT.

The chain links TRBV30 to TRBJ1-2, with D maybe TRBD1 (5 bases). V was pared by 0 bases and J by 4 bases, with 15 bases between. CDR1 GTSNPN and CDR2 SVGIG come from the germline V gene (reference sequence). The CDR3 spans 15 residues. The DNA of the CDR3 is TGTGCCTGGAGTGTTTTCGACAGTCGAGTCTATGGCTACACCTTC. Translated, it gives CAWSVFDSRVYGYTF.

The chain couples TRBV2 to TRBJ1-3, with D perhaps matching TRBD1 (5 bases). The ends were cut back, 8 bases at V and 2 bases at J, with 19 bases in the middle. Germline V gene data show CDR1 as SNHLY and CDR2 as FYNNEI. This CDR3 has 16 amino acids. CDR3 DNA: TGTGCCAGCGCACCCCTCGCTACAGGAGCTGGAAACACCATATATTTT. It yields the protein CASAPLATGAGNTIYF. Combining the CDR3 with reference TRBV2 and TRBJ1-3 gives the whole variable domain EPEVTQTPSHQVTQMGQEVILRCVPISNHLYFYWYRQILGQKVEFLVSFYNNEISEKSEIFDDQFSVERPDGSNFTLKIRSTKLEDSAMYFCASAPLATGAGNTIYFGEGSWLTVV.

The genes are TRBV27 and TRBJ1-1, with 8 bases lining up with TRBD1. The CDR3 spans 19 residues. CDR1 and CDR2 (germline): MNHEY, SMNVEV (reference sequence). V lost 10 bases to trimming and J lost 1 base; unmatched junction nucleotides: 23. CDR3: CAKTRTRYDRGRWNTEAFF. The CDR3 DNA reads TGTGCCAAGACCCGGACCCGATACGACAGGGGTAGGTGGAACACTGAAGCTTTCTTT.

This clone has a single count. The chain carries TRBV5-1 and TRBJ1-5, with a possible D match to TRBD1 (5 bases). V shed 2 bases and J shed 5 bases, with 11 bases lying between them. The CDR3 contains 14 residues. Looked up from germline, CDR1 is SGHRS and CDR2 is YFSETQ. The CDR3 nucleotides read TGCGCCAGCAGCTTCCAGGGTGGGGATCAGCCCCAGCATTTT. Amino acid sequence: CASSFQGGDQPQHF.

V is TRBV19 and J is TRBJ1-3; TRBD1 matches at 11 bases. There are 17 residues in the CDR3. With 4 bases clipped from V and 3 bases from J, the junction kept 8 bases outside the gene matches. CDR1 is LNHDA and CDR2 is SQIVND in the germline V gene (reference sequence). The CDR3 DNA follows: TGTGCCAGTAGTACACGGGACAGGGGGAATATTGGAAACACCATATATTTT. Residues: CASSTRDRGNIGNTIYF.

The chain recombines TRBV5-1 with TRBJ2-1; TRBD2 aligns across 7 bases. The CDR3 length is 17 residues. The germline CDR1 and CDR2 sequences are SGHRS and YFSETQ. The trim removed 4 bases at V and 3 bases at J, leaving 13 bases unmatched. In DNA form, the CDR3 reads TGCGCCAGCAGCAGACGACTAGCCGTCAACTACTACAATGAGCAGTTCTTC. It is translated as CASSRRLAVNYYNEQFF. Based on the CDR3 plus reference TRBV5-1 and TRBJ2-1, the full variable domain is KAGVTQTPRYLIKTRGQQVTLSCSPISGHRSVSWYQQTPGQGLQFLFEYFSETQRNKGNFPGRFSGRQFSNSRSEMNVSTLELGDSALYLCASSRRLAVNYYNEQFFGPGTRLTVL.

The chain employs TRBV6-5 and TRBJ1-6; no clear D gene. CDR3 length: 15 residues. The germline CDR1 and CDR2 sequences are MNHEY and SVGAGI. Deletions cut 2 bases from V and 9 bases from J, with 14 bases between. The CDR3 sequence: CASSYRALSGSPLHF. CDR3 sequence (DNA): TGTGCCAGCAGTTACCGGGCCTTAAGCGGTTCACCCCTCCACTTT.

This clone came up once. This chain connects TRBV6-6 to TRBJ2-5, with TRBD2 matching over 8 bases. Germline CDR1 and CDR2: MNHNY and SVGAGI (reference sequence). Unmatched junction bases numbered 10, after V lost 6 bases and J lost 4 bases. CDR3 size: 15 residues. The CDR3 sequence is CASRDPSGSGETQYF. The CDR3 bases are TGTGCCAGCAGGGACCCCAGCGGGAGTGGAGAGACCCAGTACTTC.

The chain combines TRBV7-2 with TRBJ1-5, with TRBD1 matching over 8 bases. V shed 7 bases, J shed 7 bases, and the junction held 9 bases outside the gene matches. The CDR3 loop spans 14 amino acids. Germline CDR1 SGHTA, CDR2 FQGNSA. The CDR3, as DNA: TGTGCCAGCAACCCTACAGGGGGTGGCCAGCCCCAGCATTTT. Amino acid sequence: CASNPTGGGQPQHF.

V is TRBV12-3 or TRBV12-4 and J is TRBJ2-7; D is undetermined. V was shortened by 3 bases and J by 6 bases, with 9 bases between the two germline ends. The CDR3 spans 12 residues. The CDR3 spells CASSFEFVEQYF. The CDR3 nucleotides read TGTGCCAGCAGTTTCGAGTTTGTCGAGCAGTACTTC.

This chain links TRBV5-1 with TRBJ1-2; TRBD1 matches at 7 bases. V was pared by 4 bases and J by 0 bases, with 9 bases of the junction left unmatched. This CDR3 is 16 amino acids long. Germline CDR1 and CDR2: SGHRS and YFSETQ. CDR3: CASSAQTGVSNYGYTF. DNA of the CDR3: TGCGCCAGCAGCGCACAAACAGGGGTCTCTAACTATGGCTACACCTTC.

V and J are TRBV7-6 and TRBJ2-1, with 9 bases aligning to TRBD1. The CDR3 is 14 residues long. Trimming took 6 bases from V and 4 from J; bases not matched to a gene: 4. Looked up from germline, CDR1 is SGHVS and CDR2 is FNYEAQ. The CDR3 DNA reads TGTGCCAGCAGGCCGGGACAGGGTTACAATGAGCAGTTCTTC. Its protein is CASRPGQGYNEQFF.

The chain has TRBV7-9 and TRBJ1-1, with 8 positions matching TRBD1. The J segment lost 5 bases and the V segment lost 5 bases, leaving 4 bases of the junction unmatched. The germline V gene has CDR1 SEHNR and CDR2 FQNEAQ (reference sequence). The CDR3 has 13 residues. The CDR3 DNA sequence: TGTGCCAGCAGCCAGGGGGCTAGTACTGAAGCTTTCTTT. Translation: CASSQGASTEAFF.

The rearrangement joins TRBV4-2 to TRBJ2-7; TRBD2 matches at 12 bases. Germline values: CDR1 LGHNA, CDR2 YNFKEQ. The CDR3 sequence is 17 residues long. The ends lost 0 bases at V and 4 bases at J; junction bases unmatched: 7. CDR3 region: CASSQDGRLAGEYEQYF. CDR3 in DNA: TGTGCCAGCAGCCAAGATGGGCGACTAGCGGGAGAGTACGAGCAGTACTTC.

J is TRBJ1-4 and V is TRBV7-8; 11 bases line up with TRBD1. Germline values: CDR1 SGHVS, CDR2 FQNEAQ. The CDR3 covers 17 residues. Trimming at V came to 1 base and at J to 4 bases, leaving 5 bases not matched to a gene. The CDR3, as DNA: TGTGCCAGCAGCTTAGGGACAGGGGGCGGCCGTAATGAAAAACTGTTTTTT. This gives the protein CASSLGTGGGRNEKLFF.

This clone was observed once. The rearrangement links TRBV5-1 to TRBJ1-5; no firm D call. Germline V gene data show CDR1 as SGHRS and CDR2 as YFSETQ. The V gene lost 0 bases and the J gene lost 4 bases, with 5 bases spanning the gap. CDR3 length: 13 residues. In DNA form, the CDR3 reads TGCGCCAGCAGCTTGGACGGGAATCAGCCCCAGCATTTT. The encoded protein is CASSLDGNQPQHF.

CDR3 protein: CASSPGGARQFF. The DNA for the CDR3 is TGTGCCAGCAGCCCCGGGGGGGCTCGGCAGTTCTTC. The chain is built from TRBV11-2 and TRBJ2-1; 8 bases agree with TRBD2. The germline gives CDR1 SGHAT, CDR2 FQNNGV. The junction had 6 bases not matched to a gene; V was cut back by 5 bases and J by 12 bases. This CDR3 comprises 12 residues. Full variable domain (rest looked up from reference TRBV11-2 and TRBJ2-1): EAGVAQSPRYKIIEKRQSVAFWCNPISGHATLYWYQQILGQGPKLLIQFQNNGVVDDSQLPKDRFSAERLKGVDSTLKIQPAKLEDSAVYLCASSPGGARQFFGPGTRLTVL.

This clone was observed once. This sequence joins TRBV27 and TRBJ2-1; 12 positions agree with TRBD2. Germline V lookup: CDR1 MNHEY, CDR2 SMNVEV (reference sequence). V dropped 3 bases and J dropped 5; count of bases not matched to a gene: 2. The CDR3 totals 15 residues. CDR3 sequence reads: CASSFWTSGNNEQFF. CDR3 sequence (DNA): TGTGCCAGCAGTTTCTGGACTAGCGGGAACAATGAGCAGTTCTTC.

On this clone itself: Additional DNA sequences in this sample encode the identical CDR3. The DNA for the CDR3 is TGTGCCAGCAGCTTAGCAGGACAGGGTAACTATGGCTACACCTTC. It yields the protein CASSLAGQGNYGYTF. The chain joins TRBV7-9 to TRBJ1-2; 8 bases map to TRBD1. V dropped 0 bases and J dropped 1; count of bases not matched to a gene: 1. CDR3 length: 15 amino acids. The germline CDR1 and CDR2 sequences are SEHNR and FQNEAQ (reference sequence).